This T cell receptor beta chain came from a study of blood T cells in healthy people across ages. The sample providers were healthy Caucasian people from Russia, aged roughly 6 to 90. A sample-barcoded 5' primer and a J-beta primer mix were used in a second PCR of roughly 7 to 11 cycles. TCRdb independently ran MiXCR on the 5' RACE reads; one entry per CDR3 protein. The sample holds 600,000 to 800,000 distinct CDR3 sequences, 20% to 25% seen once. The CDR3 totals 12 residues. Looked up from germline, CDR1 is SQVTM and CDR2 is ANQGSEA. Between the trimmed V and J ends, which lost 4 bases and 5 bases, there was a span of 11 bases.

The sequencing input was blood. The sequence came from a man aged 65 to 85 in good health. V and J are TRBV29-1 and TRBJ2-5; maybe TRBD1 (5 bases). DNA for the CDR3: TGCAGCGTTGTAGGCAGGGATGAGACCCAGTACTTC. It is translated as CSVVGRDETQYF.